This T cell receptor (beta chain) was sequenced during a study of T cells after yellow fever vaccination. Study-level information: SMART-Seq v4 Ultra Low Input handled preparation of low-cell-number fractions.

TCRdb itself ran the 5' RACE reads through MiXCR, one entry per CDR3 protein. The data contain over 150,000 distinct CDR3 sequences, approximately 6.2% of them seen just once; the ten biggest clones take up nearly 3%. This clonotype was seen at least ten times. Its antigen is currently unknown. This CDR3 has 15 residues. The germline gives CDR1 LNHNV, CDR2 YYDKDF (reference sequence). Trimming left V 7 bases short and J 2 bases short, with 15 bases between. Study-wide points: Most clones from primary vaccination resurfaced after the booster (around 97% CD4, 70% to 90% CD8).

The chain employs TRBV15 and TRBJ2-1; D gene ambiguous. The source of this sequence is a man between 18 and 29 years old who received the YFV17D yellow fever vaccine. The sample consisted of CD4+ T cells sorted from PBMCs, taken on the day of the first yellow fever vaccination. For the CDR3, the DNA is TGTGCCACCACCTCTTTATCGACCGCCTACAATGAGCAGTTCTTC. Translating gives CATTSLSTAYNEQFF.